One sample yielded the 6 T cell receptor beta chains listed below, sequenced in a study of blood T cell repertoires in COVID-19. Clones were sequenced by immunoSEQ multiplex PCR, and TCRdb holds only the in-frame ones, with some missing. This table has 300,000 to 350,000 clones, about nine tenths appearing once. The sample taken for sequencing was peripheral blood. Source of these receptors: a woman in her twenties or thirties with COVID-19, enrolled during active disease.

The V call is TRBV19, the J call TRBJ1-5, with TRBD1 matching over 8 bases. Germline V gene data show CDR1 as LNHDA and CDR2 as SQIVND (reference sequence). The CDR3 covers 19 residues. V lost 6 bases to trimming and J lost 7 bases; unmatched junction nucleotides: 23. CDR3 in amino acids: CASSHNRGGTSTGRQPQHF. For the CDR3, the DNA is TGTGCCAGTAGCCACAACAGGGGGGGGACATCCACCGGGAGGCAGCCCCAGCATTTT.

The V call is TRBV2, the J call TRBJ1-4, with 9 bases aligning to TRBD1. Germline assignment: CDR1 SNHLY and CDR2 FYNNEI. Germline trimming cut 6 bases from V and 8 bases from J; bases unmatched to any gene: 7. The CDR3 covers 14 residues. This CDR3 reads CASSQGQGREKLFF. Here the CDR3 DNA reads TGTGCCAGCAGCCAGGGACAGGGACGGGAAAAACTGTTTTTT.

This sequence joins TRBV9 and TRBJ2-7; 9 bases line up with TRBD1. Trimming removed 2 bases from V and 5 bases from J; junction bases left unmatched: 5. This CDR3 spans 14 amino acids. Germline lookup yields CDR1 SGDLS and CDR2 YYNGEE. Written as DNA, the CDR3 is TGTGCCAGCAGCGTCCGGGACAGGGTAAACGAGCAGTACTTC. The encoded protein is CASSVRDRVNEQYF.

V usage is TRBV20-1 and J usage is TRBJ2-5; 8 nucleotides line up with TRBD2. Trimming cost V 6 bases and J 0 bases; bases outside gene matches: 15. Germline CDR1 and CDR2: DFQATT and SNEGSKA (reference sequence). This CDR3 is built from 17 residues. The CDR3 DNA is TGCAGTGCCAGTGGGACGTTACGCGGGGGGAACCAAGAGACCCAGTACTTC. Its translation: CSASGTLRGGNQETQYF.

The chain's CDR3 is CASSLRGQGADGYTF. For the CDR3, the DNA is TGTGCCAGCAGCTTACGGGGACAGGGGGCGGATGGCTACACCTTC. The rearrangement joins TRBV7-2 to TRBJ1-2; 12 positions match TRBD1. Germline trimming cut 2 bases from V and 6 bases from J; bases unmatched to any gene: 4. The germline V gene has CDR1 SGHTA and CDR2 FQGNSA. The CDR3 consists of 15 residues.

The chain carries TRBV7-2 and TRBJ2-1; TRBD2 aligns across 14 bases. V shed 6 bases, J shed 8 bases, and the junction held 3 bases outside the gene matches. The CDR3 has 14 residues. Germline-derived CDR1 and CDR2 are SGHTA and FQGNSA. The CDR3 sequence is CASRTGLAGDEQFF. Here the CDR3 DNA reads TGTGCCAGCAGGACGGGACTAGCGGGAGATGAGCAGTTCTTC.